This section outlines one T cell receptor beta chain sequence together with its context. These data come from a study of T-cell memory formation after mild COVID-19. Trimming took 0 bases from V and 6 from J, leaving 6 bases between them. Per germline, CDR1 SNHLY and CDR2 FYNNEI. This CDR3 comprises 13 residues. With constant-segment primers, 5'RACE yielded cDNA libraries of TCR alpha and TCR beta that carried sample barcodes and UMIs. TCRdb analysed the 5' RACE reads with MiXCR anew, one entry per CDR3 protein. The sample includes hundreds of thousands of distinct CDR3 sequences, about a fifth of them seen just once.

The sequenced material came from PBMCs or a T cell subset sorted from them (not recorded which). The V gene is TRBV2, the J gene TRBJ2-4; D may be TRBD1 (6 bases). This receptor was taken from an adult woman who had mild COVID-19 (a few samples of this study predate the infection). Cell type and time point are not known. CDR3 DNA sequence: TGTGCCAGCAGTGAAGCAGGGGGAAACATTCAGTACTTC. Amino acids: CASSEAGGNIQYF.